One sample yielded the 18 T cell receptor beta chains listed below, sequenced in a study of beta chain features in type 1 diabetes listed by TCRdb under 2018. General findings and caveats noted by the study authors: Type 1 diabetes patients showed a moderate but significant shortening of TCRB CDR3 length in all four CD4+ subsets.

Antigens for these TCRs are unknown. Libraries were constructed by the immunoSEQ multiplex PCR assay. The entire amount of isolated RNA was reverse transcribed using the High Capacity cDNA Reverse Transcription Kit, so the sequenced TCRB transcripts were expressed ones. The clones in this table, taken by TCRdb from immuneACCESS, are in-frame only. Not every clone is retained; where verified, under half of the shortfall comes from an unresolved V gene, and the cause of the rest is unknown. This sample comprises 250,000 to 350,000 clones, over 11% of them detected only once. The top ten hold about 0.016% of the sample. The sequenced sample consisted of naive CD4+ T cells from blood. Per the publication, the cell subset or site label means: true naive CD4+ T cells. The receptors come from a man aged 30 to 39 with type 1 diabetes.

The chain uses TRBV2 and TRBJ2-1, with 8 bases identical to TRBD2. From germline, CDR1 is SNHLY and CDR2 FYNNEI. V lost 4 bases and J lost 8; bases outside the gene matches: 13. The CDR3 runs to 16 residues. CDR3 nucleotide sequence: TGTGCCAGCAGTGTAACACTAGCGGCAGAAGGGGATGAGCAGTTCTTC. As protein: CASSVTLAAEGDEQFF. Full variable domain (remainder filled in from reference TRBV2 and TRBJ2-1): EPEVTQTPSHQVTQMGQEVILRCVPISNHLYFYWYRQILGQKVEFLVSFYNNEISEKSEIFDDQFSVERPDGSNFTLKIRSTKLEDSAMYFCASSVTLAAEGDEQFFGPGTRLTVL.

This chain connects TRBV7-2 to TRBJ1-5; 8 bases are a match to TRBD1. Trimming removed 1 base from V and 9 bases from J; junction bases left unmatched: 8. The CDR3 extends over 15 amino acids. Germline values: CDR1 SGHTA, CDR2 FQGNSA. CDR3 amino acids: CASSLGGDRLLPQHF. CDR3 nucleotides: TGTGCCAGCAGCTTAGGGGGGGACAGGCTTTTGCCCCAGCATTTT.

The gene calls are TRBV7-9 and TRBJ2-3; D might be TRBD1 (6 bases). The CDR3 contains 17 residues. In germline, CDR1 is SEHNR, CDR2 FQNEAQ (reference sequence). V lost 7 bases and J lost 0, with 20 bases in between. The CDR3, as DNA: TGTGCCAGCACCCCGGTCGGGACATGGAAAAGCACAGATACGCAGTATTTT. This encodes CASTPVGTWKSTDTQYF.

In this sample, this clone turned up a few times. The same CDR3 arises from other DNA sequences in this sample as well. The chain recombines TRBV6-5 with TRBJ1-5, with D unclear. This CDR3 comprises 13 residues. CDR1 is MNHEY, CDR2 SVGAGI, per germline. Between the trimmed V and J ends, which lost 2 bases and 4 bases, there was a span of 6 bases. The CDR3 region is CASSYEGNQPQHF. Written as DNA, the CDR3 is TGTGCCAGCAGTTACGAGGGAAATCAGCCCCAGCATTTT.

The chain employs TRBV6-5 and TRBJ2-3, with a possible D match to TRBD1 (6 bases). V lost 0 bases to trimming and J lost 0 bases, with 10 bases between them. CDR3 length equals 16 residues. Germline V lookup: CDR1 MNHEY, CDR2 SVGAGI. In DNA, the CDR3 is TGTGCCAGCAGTTACTCGGGACACGGCAGCACAGATACGCAGTATTTT. Translation gives CASSYSGHGSTDTQYF.

This clone occurred a few times. This chain links TRBV28 with TRBJ1-3; TRBD1 might be the D (6 bases). This CDR3 has 16 amino acids. V was shortened by 5 bases and J by 0 bases, with 14 bases between the two germline ends. Germline CDR1 is MDHEN and CDR2 is SYDVKM. DNA of the CDR3: TGTGCCAGCAGTGATTACAGGGCCAGCTCTGGAAACACCATATATTTT. This gives the protein CASSDYRASSGNTIYF.

The chain links TRBV27 to TRBJ1-2; the match to TRBD1 covers 7 bases. The CDR3 has 13 amino acids. The junction had 4 bases not matched to a gene; V was cut back by 5 bases and J by 4 bases. CDR1 and CDR2 (germline): MNHEY, SMNVEV (reference sequence). The CDR3 sequence: CASSRTGIYGYTF. CDR3 sequence (DNA): TGTGCCAGCAGTCGGACAGGTATCTATGGCTACACCTTC.

The J gene is TRBJ1-3, the V gene TRBV30; TRBD1 agrees at 8 bases. The CDR3 is 13 amino acids. Germline V gives CDR1 GTSNPN, CDR2 SVGIG (reference sequence). V shed 8 bases, J shed 4 bases, and the junction held 7 bases outside the gene matches. As DNA, the CDR3 is TGTGCCATGACAGGGGCTTTGGGAAACACCATATATTTT. Translated: CAMTGALGNTIYF. Full variable domain (rest looked up from reference TRBV30 and TRBJ1-3): SQTIHQWPATLVQPVGSPLSLECTVEGTSNPNLYWYRQAAGRGLQLLFYSVGIGQISSEVPQNLSASRPQDRQFILSSKKLLLSDSGFYLCAMTGALGNTIYFGEGSWLTVV.

The chain couples TRBV10-3 to TRBJ1-1; the D gene is possibly TRBD1 (5 bases). CDR1 is ENHRY and CDR2 is SYGVKD in the germline V gene. This CDR3 has 13 residues. V was clipped by 8 bases and J by 1 base, with 11 bases between them. For the CDR3, the DNA is TGTGCCATCTCATTGGACAAGAACACTGAAGCTTTCTTT. Amino acids: CAISLDKNTEAFF.

A few counts support this clone. This sequence joins TRBV14 and TRBJ2-5; 10 bases are a match to TRBD2. The CDR3 totals 15 residues. Germline V gene sequence: CDR1 SGHDN, CDR2 FVKESK. Trimming at V came to 1 base and at J to 11 bases, leaving 10 bases not matched to a gene. CDR3 residues: CASSQGGTSGVSQYF. In nucleotides, the CDR3 is TGTGCCAGCAGCCAAGGAGGAACTAGCGGGGTTTCTCAGTACTTC.

This clone is a singleton in its sample. The chain recombines TRBV29-1 with TRBJ2-3; 13 bases fit TRBD2. Germline V gene sequence: CDR1 SQVTM, CDR2 ANQGSEA. This CDR3 is built from 16 residues. V shed 5 bases, J shed 3 bases, and the junction held 8 bases outside the gene matches. The CDR3 reads CSVTRTSGSKTDTQYF. CDR3 bases: TGCAGCGTTACCAGGACTAGCGGGAGCAAGACAGATACGCAGTATTTT.

This clone was counted a few times. This chain links TRBV5-1 with TRBJ2-5, with TRBD1 matching over 8 bases. The CDR3 consists of 15 residues. With V trimmed by 1 base and J by 3 bases, 5 bases remained unmatched. Germline lookup yields CDR1 SGHRS and CDR2 YFSETQ. This chain's CDR3 is CASSLLAGGEETQYF. The CDR3 DNA sequence: TGCGCCAGCAGCTTGCTGGCAGGGGGCGAAGAGACCCAGTACTTC.

This rearrangement joins TRBV7-8 to TRBJ1-5, with D unclear. V lost 1 base to trimming and J lost 3 bases, with 10 bases between them. Germline loops: CDR1 SGHVS, CDR2 FQNEAQ. CDR3 length: 15 residues. CDR3 DNA sequence: TGTGCCAGCAGCTTAGGTCAACAGTACAATCAGCCCCAGCATTTT. Translating it yields CASSLGQQYNQPQHF.

This clone was picked up a small number of times. This CDR3 is CASSVASGAERYNEQFF. DNA of the CDR3: TGTGCCAGCAGCGTAGCCTCGGGAGCGGAACGCTACAATGAGCAGTTCTTC. V usage is TRBV9 and J usage is TRBJ2-1, with D tentatively TRBD2 (6 bases). The germline CDR1 and CDR2 sequences are SGDLS and YYNGEE. The V end was cut by 0 bases, the J end by 3 bases, with 16 bases between. CDR3 length: 17 residues.

J is TRBJ1-1 and V is TRBV28, with D unclear. The CDR3 is 14 amino acids. V lost 2 bases and J 4 bases, leaving 11 bases between the germline ends. CDR1 and CDR2 (germline): MDHEN, SYDVKM. CDR3 in DNA: TGTGCCAGCAGTTTAAGTGGTCGTAGCACTGAAGCTTTCTTT. Translating gives CASSLSGRSTEAFF.

This chain connects TRBV28 to TRBJ2-7; 10 bases align to TRBD2. This CDR3 is 15 amino acids long. V lost 7 bases, J lost 0 bases, and 6 bases stayed unmatched. Germline assignment: CDR1 MDHEN and CDR2 SYDVKM. The CDR3: CASTSGTSDSYEQYF. The CDR3 region has the DNA TGTGCCAGCACTTCCGGGACTAGCGACTCCTACGAGCAGTACTTC.

The V gene is TRBV10-3, the J gene TRBJ1-4, with D possibly being TRBD1 (5 bases). Per the germline V gene, CDR1 is ENHRY and CDR2 is SYGVKD. This CDR3 has 14 amino acids. Trimming stripped 6 bases from V and 5 bases from J, with 13 bases between. CDR3 sequence (DNA): TGTGCCATCAGGGGGCACCGAGAGAATGAAAAACTGTTTTTT. It encodes CAIRGHRENEKLFF.

This rearrangement joins TRBV7-2 to TRBJ2-3; TRBD2 aligns across 14 bases. V was pared by 5 bases and J by 3 bases, with 7 bases of the junction left unmatched. CDR3 length: 17 amino acids. CDR1 SGHTA and CDR2 FQGNSA come from the germline V gene. This CDR3 reads CASSPGTSGSRTDTQYF. The CDR3 DNA reads TGTGCCAGCAGCCCCGGGACTAGCGGGAGTAGGACAGATACGCAGTATTTT.